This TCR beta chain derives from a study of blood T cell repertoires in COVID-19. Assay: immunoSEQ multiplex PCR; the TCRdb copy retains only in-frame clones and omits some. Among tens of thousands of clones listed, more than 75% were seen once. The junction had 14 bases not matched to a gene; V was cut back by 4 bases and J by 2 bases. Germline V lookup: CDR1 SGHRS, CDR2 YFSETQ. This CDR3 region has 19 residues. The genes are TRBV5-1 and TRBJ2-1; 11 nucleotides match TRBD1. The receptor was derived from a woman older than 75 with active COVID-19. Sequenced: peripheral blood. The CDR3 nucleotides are TGCGCCAGCAGCCCGGATAGGACAGGGGGCGCGGTGGCCTACAATGAGCAGTTCTTC. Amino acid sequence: CASSPDRTGGAVAYNEQFF. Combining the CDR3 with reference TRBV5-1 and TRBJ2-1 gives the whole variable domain KAGVTQTPRYLIKTRGQQVTLSCSPISGHRSVSWYQQTPGQGLQFLFEYFSETQRNKGNFPGRFSGRQFSNSRSEMNVSTLELGDSALYLCASSPDRTGGAVAYNEQFFGPGTRLTVL.